Listed below are T cell receptor beta chains from one sample, sequenced in a study of blood T cell repertoires in COVID-19. Profiled with immunoSEQ multiplex PCR; TCRdb holds only in-frame clones, not every one. The sample contains about 190,000 clones, over 75% of which appear only once. Sequencing was carried out using peripheral blood. The receptors originated from a woman aged 45 to 65 with acute or convalescent COVID-19. The CDR3 runs from the conserved cysteine through the conserved F or W. D genes are given only for firm matches. Size is stated for part of the rows, as once, few or many counts, or as a class when the clone is expanded.

v_gene	abundance	j_gene	d_gene	CDR3nt	CDR3aa
TRBV7-8	once	TRBJ1-3	TRBD1	TGTGCCAGCAGCTTCCGGGACAGCGCGACCTCTGGAAACACCATATATTTT	CASSFRDSATSGNTIYF
TRBV30	-	TRBJ2-1	-	TGTGCCTGGAGTTTTAAGTTAGTGCAGTTCTTC	CAWSFKLVQFF
TRBV18	-	TRBJ1-1	-	TGTGCCAGCTCACCAGTTCGAGCGGACACTGAAGCTTTCTTT	CASSPVRADTEAFF
TRBV24-1	few	TRBJ1-1	-	TGTGCCACCAGTGACCCCAACTCGCGTGGTTCGATGAACACTGAAGCTTTCTTT	CATSDPNSRGSMNTEAFF
TRBV19	-	TRBJ1-1	-	TGTGCCAGTACTTTGCAGTCTCTTATGAACACTGAAGCTTTCTTT	CASTLQSLMNTEAFF
TRBV10-3	-	TRBJ2-7	-	TGTGCCATCAGTGAGTCCAGCGGCAGGGGGGACCCCTACGAGCAGTACTTC	CAISESSGRGDPYEQYF
TRBV5-6	-	TRBJ1-2	TRBD1	TGTGCCAGCAGCTTGGCCGGGACAGGGAGGGTTGGCTACACCTTC	CASSLAGTGRVGYTF
TRBV4-1	few	TRBJ1-2	-	TGCGCCAGCAGCCAAGATCAGGGGATACCCCTGTCGGGCTACACCTTC	CASSQDQGIPLSGYTF
TRBV7-9	-	TRBJ2-3	-	TGTGCCAGCAGCTTCCTCAGCACAGATACGCAGTATTTT	CASSFLSTDTQYF
TRBV2	-	TRBJ1-4	TRBD1	TGTGCCAGCAGTGTTTTGGGACAGGCAACTAATGAAAAACTGTTTTTT	CASSVLGQATNEKLFF
TRBV10-2	-	TRBJ1-2	-	TGCGCCAGCACCCTTACAGGGAATGGCTACACCTTC	CASTLTGNGYTF
TRBV6-6	-	TRBJ1-2	TRBD1	TGTGCCAGCAGTCCCCGGGACAGGGGTAACTATGGCTACACCTTC	CASSPRDRGNYGYTF
TRBV29-1	-	TRBJ1-2	-	TGCAGCGTTGATGGTCGGCGGGATTTTGAATCAAACTATGGCTACACCTTC	CSVDGRRDFESNYGYTF
TRBV28	few	TRBJ1-2	-	TGTGCCAGCAGTTTAGCGCTCTATGGCTACACCTTC	CASSLALYGYTF
TRBV11-3	-	TRBJ2-2	TRBD1	TGTGCCAGCAGCTCGAACTCCCGACAGGGGTGGTACACCGGGGAGCTGTTTTTT	CASSSNSRQGWYTGELFF
TRBV2	-	TRBJ1-3	-	TGTGCCAGCAACAGTGGAAACACCATATATTTT	CASNSGNTIYF
TRBV28	-	TRBJ2-6	TRBD1	TGTGCCAGCGGACAGGGTATCACTGGGGCCAACGTCCTGACTTTC	CASGQGITGANVLTF
TRBV18	-	TRBJ1-5	TRBD1	TGTGCCAGCTCCTCTCTTCCGGGACAGAGTAGCAATCAGCCCCAGCATTTT	CASSSLPGQSSNQPQHF
TRBV10-3	-	TRBJ2-3	-	TGTGCCATCAAACAGACCACCGCCGCGGGAGATACGCAGTATTTT	CAIKQTTAAGDTQYF
TRBV19	-	TRBJ1-1	TRBD1	TGTGCCAGTAGGCCCGGGACAGGGTCGAACACTGAAGCTTTCTTT	CASRPGTGSNTEAFF
TRBV7-9	few	TRBJ1-1	-	TGTGCCAGCAGCTCCGCCCGACAGAACACTGAAGCTTTCTTT	CASSSARQNTEAFF
TRBV19	-	TRBJ2-7	TRBD1	TGTGCCAGTTCGACAGGGTACGGGGTCTACGAGCAGTACTTC	CASSTGYGVYEQYF
TRBV5-5	once	TRBJ1-5	TRBD1	TGTGCCAGCAGCTGGGGGACAGGGGTTTCGCCCCAGCATTTT	CASSWGTGVSPQHF
TRBV12-3/TRBV12-4	-	TRBJ1-3	-	TGTGCCAGCAGTTTAACAGCTGGAAACACCATATATTTT	CASSLTAGNTIYF
TRBV5-4	few	TRBJ1-2	-	TGTGCCAGCAGCTTGGACAGAAACTATGGCTACACCTTC	CASSLDRNYGYTF
TRBV6-5	-	TRBJ2-7	-	TGTGCCAGCAGGACGGTAACAGGGTCCGCTTACGAGCAGTACTTC	CASRTVTGSAYEQYF
TRBV5-1	-	TRBJ1-1	-	TGCGCCAGCAGCCCTCAGGTGGGGAGCACTGAAGCTTTCTTT	CASSPQVGSTEAFF
TRBV30	-	TRBJ1-1	-	TGTGCCTGGAGTGTCGGGAGGGGCACTGAAGCTTTCTTT	CAWSVGRGTEAFF
TRBV6-1	-	TRBJ2-7	TRBD1	TGTGCCAGCAGTGAACCCGGACAGGGTACCTACGAGCAGTACTTC	CASSEPGQGTYEQYF